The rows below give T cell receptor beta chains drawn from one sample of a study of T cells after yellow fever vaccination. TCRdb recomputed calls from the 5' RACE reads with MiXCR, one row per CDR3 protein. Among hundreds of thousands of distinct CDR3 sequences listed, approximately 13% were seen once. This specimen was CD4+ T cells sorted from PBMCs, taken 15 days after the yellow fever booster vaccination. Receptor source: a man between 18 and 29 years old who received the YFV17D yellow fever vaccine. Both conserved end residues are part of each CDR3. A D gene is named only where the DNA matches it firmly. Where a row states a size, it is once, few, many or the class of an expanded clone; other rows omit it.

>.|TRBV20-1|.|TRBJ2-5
TGCAGTGCTCCCGGTGGATCCCAAGAGACCCAGTACTTC
CSAPGGSQETQYF
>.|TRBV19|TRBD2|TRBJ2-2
TGTGCCAGTAGCCCCAAAGGCAGCGGGGGGCCCAATCGGGAGCTGTTTTTT
CASSPKGSGGPNRELFF
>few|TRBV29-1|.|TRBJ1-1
TGCAGCGTTGGCGGGGGCACTGAAGCTTTCTTT
CSVGGGTEAFF
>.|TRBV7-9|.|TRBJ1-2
TGTGCCAGCAGCCCCGGAATCTATGGCTACACCTTC
CASSPGIYGYTF
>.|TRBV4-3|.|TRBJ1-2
TGCGCCAGCAGCCAAGCCGGACAGACAGACTATGGCTACACCTTC
CASSQAGQTDYGYTF
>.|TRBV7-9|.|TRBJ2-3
TGTGCCAGCAGCTCCAGTGGGCGGTGGGGCACAGATACGCAGTATTTT
CASSSSGRWGTDTQYF
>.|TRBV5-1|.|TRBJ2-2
TGCGCCAGCAGCCCACCGGAAGCGAACACCGGGGAGCTGTTTTTT
CASSPPEANTGELFF
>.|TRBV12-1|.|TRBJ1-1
TGTGCCAGCAGCGCGCTACCGGGATCTACTGAGGCTTTCTTT
CASSALPGSTEAFF
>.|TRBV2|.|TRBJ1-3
TGTGCCAGCCGTATACAGGGACCTGGAAACACCATATATTTT
CASRIQGPGNTIYF
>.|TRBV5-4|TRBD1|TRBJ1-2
TGTGCCAGCAGCTTGGATTCGGACAGGGGTTCCCTCACCTTC
CASSLDSDRGSLTF
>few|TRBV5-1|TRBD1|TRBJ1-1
TGCGCCAGCAGCGTGCGGGACAGGGGCACTGAAGCTTTCTTT
CASSVRDRGTEAFF
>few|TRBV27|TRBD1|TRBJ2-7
TGTGCCAGCGGCAAGGGACAGACCTACGAGCAGTACTTC
CASGKGQTYEQYF
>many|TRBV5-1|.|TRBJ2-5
TGCGCCAGCAGCGGCACAGGTGTAGAGACCCAGTACTTC
CASSGTGVETQYF
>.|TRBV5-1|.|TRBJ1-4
TGCGCCAGCAGTTCTACAGGATTGTTTAATGAAAAACTGTTTTTT
CASSSTGLFNEKLFF
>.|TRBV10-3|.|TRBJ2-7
TGTGCCATCAGGAAGGACCAGTACGAGCAGTACTTC
CAIRKDQYEQYF
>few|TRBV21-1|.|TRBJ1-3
TGTGCCGCCGGACAGGTGCTCCCTGGAAACACCATATATTTT
CAAGQVLPGNTIYF
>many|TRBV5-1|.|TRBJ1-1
TGCGCCAGCAGCATACAGGAGAACACTGAAGCTTTCTTT
CASSIQENTEAFF
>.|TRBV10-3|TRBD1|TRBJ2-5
TGTGCCATCAGTGAGTTCTCCGGGACAGAAGAGACCCAGTACTTC
CAISEFSGTEETQYF
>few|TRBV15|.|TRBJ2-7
TGTGCCACCAGCAGAGATTCCGGGACTTCCAGGGAGCAGTACTTC
CATSRDSGTSREQYF
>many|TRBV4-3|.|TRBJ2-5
TGCGCCAGCAGCCAAGAAAGGTCAACGAAGACCCAGTACTTC
CASSQERSTKTQYF
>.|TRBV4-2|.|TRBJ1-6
TGTGCCAGCGGACCGTCCGGGACGGCGAATTCACCCCTCCACTTT
CASGPSGTANSPLHF
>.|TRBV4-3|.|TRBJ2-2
TGCGCCAGCAGCTCACAAGCAGGAAGCGGGGAGCTGTTTTTT
CASSSQAGSGELFF
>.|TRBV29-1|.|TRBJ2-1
TGCAGCGTTGCTTTCCAGAGAGGGTACAATGAGCAGTTCTTC
CSVAFQRGYNEQFF
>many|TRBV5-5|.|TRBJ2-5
TGTGCCAGCAGCTCCCCGGGGTCCGAGACCCAGTACTTC
CASSSPGSETQYF
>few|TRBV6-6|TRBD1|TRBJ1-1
TGTGCCAGCAAGACAGGGCACACTGAAGCTTTCTTT
CASKTGHTEAFF
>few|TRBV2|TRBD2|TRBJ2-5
TGTGCCAGCAGTGGGGCGGGGACTAGATTGGAGACCCAGTACTTC
CASSGAGTRLETQYF
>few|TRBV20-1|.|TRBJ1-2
TGCAGTGCAATAGGGAGACGCATCTATGGCTACACCTTC
CSAIGRRIYGYTF
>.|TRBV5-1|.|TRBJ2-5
TGCGCCAGCAGCTTGGTAACGGGGGAAGAGACCCAGTACTTC
CASSLVTGEETQYF
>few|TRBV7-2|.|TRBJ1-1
TGTGCCAGCAGCGACCCAGCCCTGAACACTGAAGCTTTCTTT
CASSDPALNTEAFF
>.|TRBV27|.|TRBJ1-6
TGTGCCAGCAGTTTCCGGGGACTCGATTATTCACCCCTCCACTTT
CASSFRGLDYSPLHF
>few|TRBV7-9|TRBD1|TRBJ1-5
TGTGCCAGCAGCCCCGGGACAGGGGTGTTTCAGCCCCAGCATTTT
CASSPGTGVFQPQHF
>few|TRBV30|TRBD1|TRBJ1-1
TGTGCCTGGACCAAACTGGGACAGTCAAACACTGAAGCTTTCTTT
CAWTKLGQSNTEAFF
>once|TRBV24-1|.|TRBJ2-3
TGTGCCACAAGAGACGGGTCGGATACGCAGTATTTT
CATRDGSDTQYF
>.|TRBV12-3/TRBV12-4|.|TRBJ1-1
TGTGCCAGCAGTTCCTTCGAGGCGGGCACTGAAGCTTTCTTT
CASSSFEAGTEAFF
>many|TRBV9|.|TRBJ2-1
TGTGCCAGCAGCGTCGGACCGAACAATGAGCAGTTCTTC
CASSVGPNNEQFF
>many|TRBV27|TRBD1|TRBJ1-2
TGTGCCAGCAGCCGGGACAGGGATACGGTCGGTTATGGCTACACCTTC
CASSRDRDTVGYGYTF
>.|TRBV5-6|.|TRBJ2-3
TGTGCCAGCAGCCCGACAACCTCTAGCACAGATACGCAGTATTTT
CASSPTTSSTDTQYF
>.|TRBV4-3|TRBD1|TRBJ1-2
TGCGCCAGCAGCCAAGAGATAAGGACAGGTACTAACTATGGCTACACCTTC
CASSQEIRTGTNYGYTF
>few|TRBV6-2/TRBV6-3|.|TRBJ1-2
TGTGCCAGCAGTTCCTCCGACTCTCCCCGGGGCTACACCTTC
CASSSSDSPRGYTF
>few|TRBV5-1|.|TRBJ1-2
TGCGCCAGCAGCTTGAACGGGGTGGAGGGCTACACCTTC
CASSLNGVEGYTF
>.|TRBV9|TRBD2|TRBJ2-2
TGTGCCAGCAGCGTGGCTAGCGGGAACACCGGGGAGCTGTTTTTT
CASSVASGNTGELFF
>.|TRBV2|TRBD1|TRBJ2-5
TGTGCCAGCATCTCGGACAGGGGGAGAGAGACCCAGTACTTC
CASISDRGRETQYF
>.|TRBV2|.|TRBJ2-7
TGTGCCAGCAGCGCCACAGGGATCCCCTACGAGCAGTACTTC
CASSATGIPYEQYF
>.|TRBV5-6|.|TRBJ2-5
TGTGCCAGCAGCTTTTACGGAGGTCGCTGGGAGACCCAGTACTTC
CASSFYGGRWETQYF
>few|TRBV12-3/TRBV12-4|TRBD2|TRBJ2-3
TGTGCCAGCGAGCGGGGGGGCACAGATACGCAGTATTTT
CASERGGTDTQYF